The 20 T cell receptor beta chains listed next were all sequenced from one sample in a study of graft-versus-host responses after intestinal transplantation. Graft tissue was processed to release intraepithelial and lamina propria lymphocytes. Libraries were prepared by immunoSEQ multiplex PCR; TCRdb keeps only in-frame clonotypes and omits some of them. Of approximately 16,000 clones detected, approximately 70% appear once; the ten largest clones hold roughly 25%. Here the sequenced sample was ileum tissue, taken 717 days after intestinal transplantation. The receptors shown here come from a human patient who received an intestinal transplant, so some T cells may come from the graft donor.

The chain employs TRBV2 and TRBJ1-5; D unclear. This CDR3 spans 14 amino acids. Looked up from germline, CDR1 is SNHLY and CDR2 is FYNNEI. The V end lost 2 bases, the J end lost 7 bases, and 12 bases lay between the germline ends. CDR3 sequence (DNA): TGTGCCAGCAGTGAAACTAGGGAGAACCAGCCCCAGCATTTT. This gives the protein CASSETRENQPQHF.

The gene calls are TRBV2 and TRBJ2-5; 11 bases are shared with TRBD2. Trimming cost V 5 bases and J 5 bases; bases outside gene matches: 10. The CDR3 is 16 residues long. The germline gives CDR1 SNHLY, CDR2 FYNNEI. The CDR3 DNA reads TGTGCCAGCAGTCGAGTAGCGGGAGGGCCGCGTGAGACCCAGTACTTC. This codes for CASSRVAGGPRETQYF. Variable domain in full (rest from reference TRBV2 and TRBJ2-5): EPEVTQTPSHQVTQMGQEVILRCVPISNHLYFYWYRQILGQKVEFLVSFYNNEISEKSEIFDDQFSVERPDGSNFTLKIRSTKLEDSAMYFCASSRVAGGPRETQYFGPGTRLLVL.

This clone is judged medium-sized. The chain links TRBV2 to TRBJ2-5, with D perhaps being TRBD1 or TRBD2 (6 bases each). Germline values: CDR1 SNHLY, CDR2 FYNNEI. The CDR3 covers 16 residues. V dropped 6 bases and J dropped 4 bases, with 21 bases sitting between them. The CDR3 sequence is CASSPWDQGGRETQYF. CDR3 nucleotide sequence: TGTGCCAGCAGCCCCTGGGATCAAGGGGGGAGAGAGACCCAGTACTTC.

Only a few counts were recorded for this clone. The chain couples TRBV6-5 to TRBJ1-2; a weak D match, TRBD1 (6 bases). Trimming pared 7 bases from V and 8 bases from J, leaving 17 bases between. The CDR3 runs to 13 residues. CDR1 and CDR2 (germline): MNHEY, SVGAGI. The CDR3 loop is CASIGQLSLGYTF. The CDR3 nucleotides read TGTGCCAGCATTGGACAGTTAAGTCTCGGCTACACCTTC.

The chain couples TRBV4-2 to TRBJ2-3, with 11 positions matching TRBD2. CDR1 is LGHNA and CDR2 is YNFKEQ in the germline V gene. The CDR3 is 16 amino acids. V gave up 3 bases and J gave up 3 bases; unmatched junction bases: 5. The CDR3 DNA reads TGTGCCAGCAGCCAGCTAGCGGGAGGAGAGACAGATACGCAGTATTTT. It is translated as CASSQLAGGETDTQYF.

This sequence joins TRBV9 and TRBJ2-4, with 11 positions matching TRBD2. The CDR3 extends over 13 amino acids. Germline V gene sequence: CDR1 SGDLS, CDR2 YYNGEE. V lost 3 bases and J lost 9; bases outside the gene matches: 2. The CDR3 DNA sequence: TGTGCCAGCAGCGATAGCGGGAGGGGCATTCAGTACTTC. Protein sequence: CASSDSGRGIQYF.

The CDR3 spells CASSLDHNTGELFF. CDR3 sequence (DNA): TGTGCCAGCAGCTTGGACCATAACACCGGGGAGCTGTTTTTT. The chain is built from TRBV7-3 and TRBJ2-2; D remains ambiguous. The germline gives CDR1 SGHTA, CDR2 FQGTGA. The V and J ends lost 3 bases and 2 bases respectively, with 7 bases between them. The CDR3 is 14 residues long.

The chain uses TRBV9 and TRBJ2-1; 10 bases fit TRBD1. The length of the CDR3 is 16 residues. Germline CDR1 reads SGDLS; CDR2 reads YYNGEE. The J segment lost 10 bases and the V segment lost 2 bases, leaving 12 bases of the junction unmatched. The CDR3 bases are TGTGCCAGCAGCGTTGGGATGGGACAGGGGAGTGCCGAGCAGTTCTTC. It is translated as CASSVGMGQGSAEQFF.

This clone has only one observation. The CDR3 here is CASRRQGGGYEQYF. In DNA form, the CDR3 reads TGTGCCAGCAGGCGACAGGGAGGAGGGTACGAGCAGTACTTC. The V gene is TRBV13, the J gene TRBJ2-7, with TRBD1 as a possible D gene (7 bases). V was shortened by 6 bases and J by 4 bases, with 16 bases between the two germline ends. The germline CDR1 and CDR2 sequences are PRHDT and FYEKMQ (reference sequence). There are 14 residues in the CDR3.

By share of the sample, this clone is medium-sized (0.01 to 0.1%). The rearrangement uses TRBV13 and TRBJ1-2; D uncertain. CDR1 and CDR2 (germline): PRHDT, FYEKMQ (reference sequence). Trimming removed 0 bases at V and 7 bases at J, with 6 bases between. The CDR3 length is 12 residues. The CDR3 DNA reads TGTGCCAGCAGCTTAGGACGGCCTGGCTACACCTTC. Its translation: CASSLGRPGYTF.

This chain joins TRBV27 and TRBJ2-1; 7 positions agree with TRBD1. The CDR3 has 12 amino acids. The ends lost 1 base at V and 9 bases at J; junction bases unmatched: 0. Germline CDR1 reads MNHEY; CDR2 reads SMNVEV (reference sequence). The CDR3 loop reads CASSLYRGEQFF. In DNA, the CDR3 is TGTGCCAGCAGTTTATACAGGGGTGAGCAGTTCTTC.

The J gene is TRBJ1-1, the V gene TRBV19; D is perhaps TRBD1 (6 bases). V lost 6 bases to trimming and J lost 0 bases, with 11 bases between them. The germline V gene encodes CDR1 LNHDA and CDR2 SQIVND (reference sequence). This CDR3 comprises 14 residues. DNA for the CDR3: TGTGCCAGTAGGCGCGGACAGCTGAACACTGAAGCTTTCTTT. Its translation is CASRRGQLNTEAFF.

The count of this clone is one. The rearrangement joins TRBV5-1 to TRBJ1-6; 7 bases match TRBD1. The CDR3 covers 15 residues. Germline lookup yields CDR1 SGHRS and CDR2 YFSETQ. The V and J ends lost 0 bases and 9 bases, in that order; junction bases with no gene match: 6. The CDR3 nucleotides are TGCGCCAGCAGCTTGGGTGACAGGGAAAGTTCACCCCTCCACTTT. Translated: CASSLGDRESSPLHF.

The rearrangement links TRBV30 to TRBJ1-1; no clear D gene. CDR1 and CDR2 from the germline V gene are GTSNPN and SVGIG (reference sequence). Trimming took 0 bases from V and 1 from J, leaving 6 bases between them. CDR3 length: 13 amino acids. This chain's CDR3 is CAWSVQQNTEAFF. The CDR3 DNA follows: TGTGCCTGGAGTGTGCAGCAGAACACTGAAGCTTTCTTT.

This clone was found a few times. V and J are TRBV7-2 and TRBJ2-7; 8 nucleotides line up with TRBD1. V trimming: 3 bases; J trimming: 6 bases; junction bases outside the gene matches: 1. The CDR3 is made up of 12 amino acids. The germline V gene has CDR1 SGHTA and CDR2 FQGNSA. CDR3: CASSLTGAEQYF. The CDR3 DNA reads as TGTGCCAGCAGCTTGACAGGGGCCGAGCAGTACTTC.

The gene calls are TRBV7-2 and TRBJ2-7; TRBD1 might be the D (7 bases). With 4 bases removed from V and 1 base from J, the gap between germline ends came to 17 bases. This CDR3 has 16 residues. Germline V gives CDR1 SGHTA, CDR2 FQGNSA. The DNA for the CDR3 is TGTGCCAGCAGCTCCTGGACAGGTCGGGGGTCCTACGAGCAGTACTTC. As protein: CASSSWTGRGSYEQYF. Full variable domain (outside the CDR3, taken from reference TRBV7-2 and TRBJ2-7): GAGVSQSPSNKVTEKGKDVELRCDPISGHTALYWYRQSLGQGLEFLIYFQGNSAPDKSGLPSDRFSAERTGGSVSTLTIQRTQQEDSAVYLCASSSWTGRGSYEQYFGPGTRLTVT.

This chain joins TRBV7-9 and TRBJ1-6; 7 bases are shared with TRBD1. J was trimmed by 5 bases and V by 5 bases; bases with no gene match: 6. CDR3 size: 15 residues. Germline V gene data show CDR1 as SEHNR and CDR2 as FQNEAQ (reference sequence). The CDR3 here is CASSTRQGNNSPLHF. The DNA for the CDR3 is TGTGCCAGCAGCACTCGACAGGGAAATAATTCACCCCTCCACTTT.

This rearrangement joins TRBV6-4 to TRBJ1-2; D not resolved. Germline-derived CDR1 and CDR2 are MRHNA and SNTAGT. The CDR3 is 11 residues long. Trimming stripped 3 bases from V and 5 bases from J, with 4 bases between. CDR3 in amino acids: CASSEGYGYTF. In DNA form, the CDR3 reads TGTGCCAGCAGTGAAGGGTATGGCTACACCTTC.

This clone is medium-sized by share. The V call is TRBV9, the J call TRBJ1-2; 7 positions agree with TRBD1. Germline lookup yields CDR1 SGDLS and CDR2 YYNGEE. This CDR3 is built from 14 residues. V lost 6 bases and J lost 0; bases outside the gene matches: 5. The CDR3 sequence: CASTEGAPNYGYTF. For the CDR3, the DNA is TGTGCCAGCACCGAGGGGGCCCCTAACTATGGCTACACCTTC.

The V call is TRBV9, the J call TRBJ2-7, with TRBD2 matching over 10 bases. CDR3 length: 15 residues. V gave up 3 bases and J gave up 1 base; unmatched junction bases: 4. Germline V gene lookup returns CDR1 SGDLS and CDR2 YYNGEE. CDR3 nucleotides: TGTGCCAGCAGCGCACAAGCGGGAGGGTCCTACGAGCAGTACTTC. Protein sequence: CASSAQAGGSYEQYF.